The 32 T cell receptor beta chains in this list originate from one sample, sequenced in a study of OX40 agonist ivuxolimab in advanced cancers. Produced via immunoSEQ multiplex PCR; TCRdb's table is partial and in-frame only. The table lists 60,000 or so clones, just over 85% of them singletons. The sequencing used CD4+ or CD8+ T cells sorted from blood, collected in a trial of the OX40 agonist ivuxolimab. The receptors were sampled from an adult with an advanced solid tumor such as melanoma, head and neck, liver or kidney cancer.

This rearrangement joins TRBV18 to TRBJ2-7; D remains unclear. Germline CDR1 reads KGHSH; CDR2 reads LQKENI. This CDR3 has 13 amino acids. Deletions cut 2 bases from V and 3 bases from J, with 8 bases between. Written as DNA, the CDR3 is TGTGCCAGCTCACCAGGCTACTACTACGAGCAGTACTTC. Encoded protein: CASSPGYYYEQYF.

The chain joins TRBV5-6 to TRBJ2-1; D is uncertain. V was pared by 4 bases and J by 3 bases, with 11 bases between. The CDR3 contains 14 residues. Germline values: CDR1 SGHDT, CDR2 YYEEEE. The CDR3 region is CASSGIVVYNEQFF. DNA of the CDR3: TGTGCCAGCAGCGGTATAGTAGTCTACAATGAGCAGTTCTTC.

CDR3 protein: CASSGTTLYNEQFF. The CDR3 DNA is TGTGCCAGCAGCGGCACTACTTTATACAATGAGCAGTTCTTC. The chain combines TRBV5-6 with TRBJ2-1; no reliable D call. Trimming cost V 4 bases and J 4 bases, with 12 bases left between them. Germline values: CDR1 SGHDT, CDR2 YYEEEE. This CDR3 comprises 14 residues.

Remarks on this clone: Other DNA sequences in this specimen translate into the identical CDR3. The chain links TRBV5-4 to TRBJ1-1, with no clear D. V lost 0 bases to trimming and J lost 2 bases, with 2 bases between them. This CDR3 comprises 12 residues. CDR1 SGHNT and CDR2 YYREEE come from the germline V gene (reference sequence). The chain's CDR3 is CASSLDNTEAFF. CDR3 bases: TGTGCCAGCAGCTTGGATAACACTGAAGCTTTCTTT. Drawing the rest from reference TRBV5-4 and TRBJ1-1, the complete variable domain is ETGVTQSPTHLIKTRGQQVTLRCSSQSGHNTVSWYQQALGQGPQFIFQYYREEENGRGNFPPRFSGLQFPNYSSELNVNALELDDSALYLCASSLDNTEAFFGQGTRLTVV.

This sequence joins TRBV20-1 and TRBJ2-3; D remains ambiguous. From germline, CDR1 is DFQATT and CDR2 SNEGSKA (reference sequence). This CDR3 spans 11 amino acids. V was cut by 6 bases and J by 4 bases, with 8 bases left in between. The CDR3 protein is CSALAADTQYF. The CDR3 bases are TGCAGTGCCCTGGCTGCAGATACGCAGTATTTT.

The chain couples TRBV6-5 to TRBJ2-7; tentatively, D is TRBD1 (6 bases). Germline lookup yields CDR1 MNHEY and CDR2 SVGAGI. Trimming pared 5 bases from V and 6 bases from J, leaving 11 bases between. The CDR3 covers 12 residues. The CDR3 sequence: CASSKTGLEQYF. CDR3 DNA: TGTGCCAGCAGTAAAACAGGGCTCGAGCAGTACTTC.

In its sample, this clone was seen a few times. The rearrangement links TRBV6-1 to TRBJ1-2; no reliable D call. There are 12 residues in the CDR3. The V and J ends lost 0 bases and 5 bases respectively, with 4 bases between them. Germline values: CDR1 MNHNS, CDR2 SASEGT. CDR3 loop: CASSEAGYGYTF. CDR3 DNA: TGTGCCAGCAGTGAAGCAGGGTATGGCTACACCTTC.

V gene TRBV30 combines with J gene TRBJ2-5, with TRBD1 matching 8 bases. CDR1 and CDR2 (germline): GTSNPN, SVGIG (reference sequence). The CDR3 sequence is 17 residues long. V trimming: 1 base; J trimming: 0 bases; junction bases outside the gene matches: 10. CDR3 residues: CAWSERTGFKYQETQYF. In DNA form, the CDR3 reads TGTGCCTGGAGTGAAAGGACAGGGTTCAAGTACCAAGAGACCCAGTACTTC.

V gene TRBV7-8 combines with J gene TRBJ2-7, with D perhaps matching TRBD1 (6 bases). Trimming took 11 bases from V and 3 from J, leaving 17 bases between them. The CDR3 sequence is 13 residues long. Germline V gene data show CDR1 as SGHVS and CDR2 as FQNEAQ. As DNA, the CDR3 is TGTGCCCTAAACGAGACAGGATGCTACGAGCAGTACTTC. Translation gives CALNETGCYEQYF.

The rearrangement joins TRBV10-2 to TRBJ1-1; the match to TRBD1 covers 11 bases. Germline CDR1 is WSHSY and CDR2 is SAAADI. The CDR3 length is 14 residues. V was clipped by 6 bases and J by 3 bases; unmatched bases: 3. Written as DNA, the CDR3 is TGCGCCAGCAGCAGGACAGGGGGCGACACTGAAGCTTTCTTT. Its translation is CASSRTGGDTEAFF.

This clone was seen a few times. The rearrangement joins TRBV27 to TRBJ2-2; 12 nucleotides align to TRBD1. The CDR3 length is 17 residues. V lost 2 bases to trimming and J lost 4 bases; unmatched junction nucleotides: 5. Germline V CDR1 and CDR2: MNHEY, SMNVEV (reference sequence). The CDR3 is CASSLRDRGPSTGELFF. The CDR3 nucleotides read TGTGCCAGCAGTTTACGGGACAGGGGGCCCTCCACCGGGGAGCTGTTTTTT.

This clone was recorded only once. The rearrangement joins TRBV2 to TRBJ1-2; no firm D call. The length of the CDR3 is 13 residues. Per the germline V gene, CDR1 is SNHLY and CDR2 is FYNNEI. Trimming stripped 2 bases from V and 3 bases from J, with 7 bases between. CDR3 nucleotides: TGTGCCAGCAGTGAAAGAAGAGACTATGGCTACACCTTC. It encodes CASSERRDYGYTF.

The chain links TRBV28 to TRBJ2-4; 8 bases are shared with TRBD2. Germline values: CDR1 MDHEN, CDR2 SYDVKM. CDR3 size: 15 residues. J lost 6 bases, V lost 5 bases, and 9 bases had no gene match. CDR3: CASSVTSARGNIQYF. The CDR3 nucleotides are TGTGCCAGCAGTGTGACTAGCGCCAGGGGAAACATTCAGTACTTC.

The chain links TRBV14 to TRBJ2-1; a weak D match, TRBD2 (5 bases). CDR3 length equals 14 residues. Germline-derived CDR1 and CDR2 are SGHDN and FVKESK. Trimming shortened V by 2 bases and J by 6 bases, and 11 bases separated the two germline ends. The CDR3 is CASSQMGGLNEQFF. The DNA of the CDR3 is TGTGCCAGCAGCCAAATGGGCGGACTCAATGAGCAGTTCTTC.

The chain couples TRBV19 to TRBJ2-2; maybe TRBD1 (6 bases). The CDR3 extends over 16 amino acids. In germline, CDR1 is LNHDA, CDR2 SQIVND (reference sequence). Trimming cost V 4 bases and J 0 bases, with 12 bases left between them. CDR3 DNA sequence: TGTGCCAGTAGTACCCGAGGGGGACCGAACACCGGGGAGCTGTTTTTT. Translation: CASSTRGGPNTGELFF.

CDR3 residues: CASSEAGLNRGETQYF. DNA for the CDR3: TGTGCCAGCAGTGAAGCGGGGTTGAACAGGGGAGAGACCCAGTACTTC. V usage is TRBV6-1 and J usage is TRBJ2-5, with 7 nucleotides matching TRBD1. V lost 0 bases and J lost 4; bases outside the gene matches: 8. Looked up from germline, CDR1 is MNHNS and CDR2 is SASEGT. This CDR3 spans 16 amino acids.

The rearrangement uses TRBV5-6 and TRBJ2-6; D is unclear. CDR3 length: 18 residues. V was shortened by 1 base and J by 2 bases, with 16 bases between the two germline ends. Looked up from germline, CDR1 is SGHDT and CDR2 is YYEEEE. The CDR3 here is CASSLLRNFYTGANVLTF. The CDR3 nucleotides are TGTGCCAGCAGCTTGTTACGGAATTTCTACACTGGGGCCAACGTCCTGACTTTC.

The rearrangement uses TRBV7-3 and TRBJ2-7; 7 bases fit TRBD1. V lost 1 base and J lost 0; bases outside the gene matches: 6. Germline V gene data show CDR1 as SGHTA and CDR2 as FQGTGA. CDR3 length: 16 amino acids. The CDR3 DNA reads TGTGCCAGCAGCTTAAATGTGGACAGGCTCTCCTACGAGCAGTACTTC. Encoded protein: CASSLNVDRLSYEQYF.

The rearrangement links TRBV28 to TRBJ1-2; 7 bases line up with TRBD1. With 6 bases clipped from V and 5 bases from J, the junction kept 9 bases outside the gene matches. CDR1 MDHEN and CDR2 SYDVKM come from the germline V gene. There are 14 residues in the CDR3. The CDR3 region has the DNA TGTGCCAGCAGGCCCTTAGACAGGGAATATGGCTACACCTTC. Translation gives CASRPLDREYGYTF.

The V call is TRBV7-9, the J call TRBJ1-1, with TRBD1 identical over 7 bases. The V segment lost 2 bases and the J segment 6 bases; nucleotides outside the gene matches: 9. This CDR3 region has 15 residues. From germline, CDR1 is SEHNR and CDR2 FQNEAQ (reference sequence). The DNA of the CDR3 is TGTGCCAGCAGCTTATTAGACCACAGGGGAGCTGAAGCTTTCTTT. Translated, it gives CASSLLDHRGAEAFF.

This chain connects TRBV5-4 to TRBJ2-1, with TRBD1 matching over 10 bases. Trimming removed 4 bases from V and 5 bases from J; junction bases left unmatched: 3. Germline V gives CDR1 SGHNT, CDR2 YYREEE (reference sequence). The CDR3 runs 14 residues. In DNA form, the CDR3 reads TGTGCCAGCAGCCCCGGGACAGGGGACAATGAGCAGTTCTTC. Translating it yields CASSPGTGDNEQFF. Supplemented by reference TRBV5-4 and TRBJ2-1, the full variable domain reads ETGVTQSPTHLIKTRGQQVTLRCSSQSGHNTVSWYQQALGQGPQFIFQYYREEENGRGNFPPRFSGLQFPNYSSELNVNALELDDSALYLCASSPGTGDNEQFFGPGTRLTVL.

The chain recombines TRBV28 with TRBJ1-1; 7 nucleotides match TRBD1. After removal of 7 bases from V and 4 bases from J, the junction contained 9 bases not matched to a gene. Germline lookup yields CDR1 MDHEN and CDR2 SYDVKM. This CDR3 contains 14 residues. The CDR3 sequence: CASTRGGGGTEAFF. In DNA, the CDR3 is TGTGCCAGCACAAGAGGGGGCGGTGGCACTGAAGCTTTCTTT.

The chain uses TRBV20-1 and TRBJ2-5, with no clear D. The germline gives CDR1 DFQATT, CDR2 SNEGSKA (reference sequence). V lost 7 bases and J lost 1, with 4 bases in between. This CDR3 is built from 10 residues. The CDR3 coding sequence is TGCAGTGTAGCCCAAGAGACCCAGTACTTC. This codes for CSVAQETQYF.

The sample holds one count of this clone. The gene calls are TRBV10-3 and TRBJ2-7, with no clear D. Trimming pared 5 bases from V and 0 bases from J, leaving 8 bases between. The CDR3 loop spans 13 amino acids. CDR1 is ENHRY, CDR2 SYGVKD, per germline. The CDR3 sequence is CAISPLSSYEQYF. CDR3 DNA: TGTGCCATCAGTCCCTTGTCCTCCTACGAGCAGTACTTC.

This chain links TRBV7-9 with TRBJ2-5, with TRBD1 matching 9 bases. Germline CDR1 is SEHNR and CDR2 is FQNEAQ (reference sequence). This CDR3 contains 15 residues. V lost 4 bases, J lost 5 bases, and 8 bases stayed unmatched. The CDR3 DNA reads as TGTGCCAGCAGCTCCTACAGGGGGCTAGGGGAGACCCAGTACTTC. Its protein is CASSSYRGLGETQYF.

The rearrangement links TRBV19 to TRBJ1-3; D may be TRBD1 (5 bases). The CDR3 is made up of 14 amino acids. The V gene's germline CDR1 is LNHDA and CDR2 SQIVND (reference sequence). The ends were cut back, 7 bases at V and 1 base at J, with 11 bases in the middle. CDR3: CASTLGGSGNTIYF. The CDR3 nucleotides are TGTGCCAGTACCCTGGGGGGATCTGGAAACACCATATATTTT. Using reference TRBV19 and TRBJ1-3 for the parts outside the CDR3, the full variable domain is DGGITQSPKYLFRKEGQNVTLSCEQNLNHDAMYWYRQDPGQGLRLIYYSQIVNDFQKGDIAEGYSVSREKKESFPLTVTSAQKNPTAFYLCASTLGGSGNTIYFGEGSWLTVV.

J is TRBJ2-3 and V is TRBV28; the match to TRBD2 covers 7 bases. Germline values: CDR1 MDHEN, CDR2 SYDVKM. Trimming took 1 base from V and 0 from J; bases not matched to a gene: 4. There are 16 residues in the CDR3. CDR3 protein: CASSLLGGRSTDTQYF. In DNA, the CDR3 is TGTGCCAGCAGTTTATTGGGGGGGAGGAGCACAGATACGCAGTATTTT.

The chain is built from TRBV5-1 and TRBJ2-7; weak D call: TRBD2 (6 bases). The germline V gene has CDR1 SGHRS and CDR2 YFSETQ. This CDR3 comprises 15 residues. Trimming took off 6 bases at V and 0 bases at J, with 16 bases between the two ends. The CDR3 nucleotides are TGCGCCAGCACGGTTTCAGGCGGGGCCTCCTACGAGCAGTACTTC. Amino acid sequence: CASTVSGGASYEQYF.

The genes are TRBV25-1 and TRBJ2-1; the D gene is possibly TRBD2 (8 bases). Germline-derived CDR1 and CDR2 are MGHDK and SYGVNS. This CDR3 has 16 residues. The V end lost 3 bases, the J end lost 6 bases, and 18 bases lay between the germline ends. In DNA, the CDR3 is TGTGCCAGCAGTGATCCCAGGGGGGGGACTAGCAATGAGCAGTTCTTC. It translates to CASSDPRGGTSNEQFF. The complete variable domain, with remaining parts taken from reference TRBV25-1 and TRBJ2-1, reads EADIYQTPRYLVIGTGKKITLECSQTMGHDKMYWYQQDPGMELHLIHYSYGVNSTEKGDLSSESTVSRIRTEHFPLTLESARPSHTSQYLCASSDPRGGTSNEQFFGPGTRLTVL.

The sample holds a few counts of this clone. The V and J genes are TRBV19 and TRBJ2-1; TRBD2 matches 9 bases. V shed 3 bases, J shed 7 bases, and the junction held 4 bases outside the gene matches. Germline lookup yields CDR1 LNHDA and CDR2 SQIVND (reference sequence). The CDR3 loop spans 14 amino acids. The CDR3 here is CASSMSSGRNEQFF. In DNA, the CDR3 is TGTGCCAGTAGTATGTCCAGCGGGAGGAATGAGCAGTTCTTC.

The chain joins TRBV28 to TRBJ1-2; D may be TRBD1 (6 bases). V lost 6 bases to trimming and J lost 2 bases, with 13 bases between them. This CDR3 contains 14 residues. CDR1 MDHEN and CDR2 SYDVKM come from the germline V gene. The CDR3 DNA reads TGTGCCAGCAGACGGCCGGGGGCAAACTATGGCTACACCTTC. Translation gives CASRRPGANYGYTF.

The chain couples TRBV6-5 to TRBJ2-5, with D possibly TRBD1 on 6 matching bases. The ends were cut back, 5 bases at V and 4 bases at J, with 14 bases in the middle. The CDR3 runs 14 residues. Germline V gene lookup returns CDR1 MNHEY and CDR2 SVGAGI. The CDR3, as DNA: TGTGCCAGCAGTCCTGGACAGACAGTAGAGACCCAGTACTTC. Translation gives CASSPGQTVETQYF.